The text below deals with one T cell receptor (beta chain). Its cognate antigen is unknown. This sample was included in a study of CD8 T cells in ankylosing spondylitis. Quantitative 5'-RACE with molecular barcodes produced the TCR beta libraries. MiXCR, run by TCRdb on the 5' RACE reads, gives a single entry per CDR3 protein. This table has over 700,000 distinct CDR3 sequences, under 20% appearing once. Study-level findings and limits: Disease-linked clones bore a CD8+ phenotype and were relatively rare in peripheral blood. As reported, disease-linked clones showed significant enrichment in matched ankylosing spondylitis synovial fluid. In synovial fluid and blood from reactive arthritis, some motif variants were previously reported. A TCR beta motif of eight highly homologous variants appeared characteristic of ankylosing spondylitis blood.

V trimming: 3 bases; J trimming: 3 bases; junction bases outside the gene matches: 8. Germline values: CDR1 SGHAT, CDR2 FQNNGV. This CDR3 is built from 18 residues. This receptor was obtained from a male donor with ankylosing spondylitis. Sequencing was carried out using blood, either unsorted or a sorted T cell fraction (not recorded which). This sequence joins TRBV11-2 and TRBJ2-7, with TRBD2 matching over 16 bases. Here the CDR3 DNA reads TGTGCCAGCAGCTTGTCGGGACTAGCGGGAGGGCGCCACTACGAGCAGTACTTC. Protein product: CASSLSGLAGGRHYEQYF.